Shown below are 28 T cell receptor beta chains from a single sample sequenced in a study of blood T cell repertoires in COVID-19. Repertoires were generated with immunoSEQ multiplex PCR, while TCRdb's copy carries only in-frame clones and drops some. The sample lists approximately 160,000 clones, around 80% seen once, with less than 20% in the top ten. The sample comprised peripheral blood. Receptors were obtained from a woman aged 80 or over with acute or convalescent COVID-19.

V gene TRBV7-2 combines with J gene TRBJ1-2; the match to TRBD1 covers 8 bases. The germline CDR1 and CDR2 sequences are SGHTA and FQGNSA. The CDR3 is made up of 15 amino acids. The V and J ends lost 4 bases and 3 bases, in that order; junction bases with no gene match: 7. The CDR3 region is CASSYRQGSHYGYTF. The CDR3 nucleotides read TGTGCCAGCAGCTATCGACAGGGGTCACACTATGGCTACACCTTC.

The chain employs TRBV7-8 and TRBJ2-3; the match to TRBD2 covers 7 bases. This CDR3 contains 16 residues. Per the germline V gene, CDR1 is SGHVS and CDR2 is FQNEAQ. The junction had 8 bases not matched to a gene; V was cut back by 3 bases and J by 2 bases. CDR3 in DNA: TGTGCCAGCAGCTTGTGGGGGACTACCGCCACAGATACGCAGTATTTT. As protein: CASSLWGTTATDTQYF.

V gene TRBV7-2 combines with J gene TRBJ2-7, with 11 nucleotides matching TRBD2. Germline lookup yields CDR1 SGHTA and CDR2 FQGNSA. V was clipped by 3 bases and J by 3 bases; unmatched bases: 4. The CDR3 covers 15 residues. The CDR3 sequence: CASSFPSGGIYEQYF. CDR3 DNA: TGTGCCAGCAGCTTCCCTAGCGGGGGGATCTACGAGCAGTACTTC.

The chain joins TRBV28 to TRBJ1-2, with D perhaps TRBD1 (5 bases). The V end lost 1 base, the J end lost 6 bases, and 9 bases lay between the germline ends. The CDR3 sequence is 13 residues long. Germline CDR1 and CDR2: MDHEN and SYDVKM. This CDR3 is CASSLYQGNGYTF. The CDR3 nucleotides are TGTGCCAGCAGTTTATACCAGGGTAATGGCTACACCTTC.

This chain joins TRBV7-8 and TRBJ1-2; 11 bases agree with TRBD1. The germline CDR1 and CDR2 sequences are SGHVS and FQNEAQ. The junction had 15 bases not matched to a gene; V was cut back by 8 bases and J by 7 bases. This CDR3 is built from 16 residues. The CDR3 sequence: CASGNRDRGSSGGYTF. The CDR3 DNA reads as TGTGCCAGCGGCAACCGGGACAGGGGGAGTAGTGGTGGCTACACCTTC.

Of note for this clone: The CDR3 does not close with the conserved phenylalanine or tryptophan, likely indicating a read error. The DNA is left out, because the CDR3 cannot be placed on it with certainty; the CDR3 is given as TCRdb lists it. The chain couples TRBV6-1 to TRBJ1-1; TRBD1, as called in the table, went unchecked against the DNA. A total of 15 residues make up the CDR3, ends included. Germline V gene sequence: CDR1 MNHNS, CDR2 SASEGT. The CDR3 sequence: CASSEAGRPGGLESC.

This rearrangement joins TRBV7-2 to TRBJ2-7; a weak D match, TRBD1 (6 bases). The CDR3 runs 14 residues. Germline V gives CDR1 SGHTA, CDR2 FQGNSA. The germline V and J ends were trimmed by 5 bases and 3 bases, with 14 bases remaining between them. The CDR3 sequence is CASSPLGAVYEQYF. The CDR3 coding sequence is TGTGCCAGCAGCCCCCTGGGGGCCGTCTACGAGCAGTACTTC.

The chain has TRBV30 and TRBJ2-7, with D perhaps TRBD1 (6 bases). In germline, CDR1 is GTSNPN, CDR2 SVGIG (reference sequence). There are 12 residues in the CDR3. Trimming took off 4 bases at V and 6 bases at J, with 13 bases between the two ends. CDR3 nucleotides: TGTGCCTGGAAGGGACAAGGGGCCGAGCAGTACTTC. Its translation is CAWKGQGAEQYF.

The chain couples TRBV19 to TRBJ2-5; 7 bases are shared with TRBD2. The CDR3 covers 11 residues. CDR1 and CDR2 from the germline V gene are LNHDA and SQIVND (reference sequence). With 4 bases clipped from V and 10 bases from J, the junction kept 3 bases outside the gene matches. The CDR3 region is CASSTAGDQYF. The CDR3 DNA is TGTGCCAGTAGTACGGCGGGGGACCAGTACTTC. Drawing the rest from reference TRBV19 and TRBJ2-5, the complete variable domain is DGGITQSPKYLFRKEGQNVTLSCEQNLNHDAMYWYRQDPGQGLRLIYYSQIVNDFQKGDIAEGYSVSREKKESFPLTVTSAQKNPTAFYLCASSTAGDQYFGPGTRLLVL.

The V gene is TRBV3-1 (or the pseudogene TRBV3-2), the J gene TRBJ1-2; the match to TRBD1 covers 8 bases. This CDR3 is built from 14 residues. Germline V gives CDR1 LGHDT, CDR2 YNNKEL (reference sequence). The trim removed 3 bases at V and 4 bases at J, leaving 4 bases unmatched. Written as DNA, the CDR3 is TGTGCCAGCAGCCAGCCCGGACAGGGCTATGGCTACACCTTC. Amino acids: CASSQPGQGYGYTF.

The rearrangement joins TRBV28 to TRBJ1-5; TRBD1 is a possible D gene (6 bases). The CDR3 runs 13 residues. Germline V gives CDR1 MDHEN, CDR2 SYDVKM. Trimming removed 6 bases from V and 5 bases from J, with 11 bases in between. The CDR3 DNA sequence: TGTGCCAGCAGGATACAGGGAGATCAGCCCCAGCATTTT. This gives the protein CASRIQGDQPQHF.

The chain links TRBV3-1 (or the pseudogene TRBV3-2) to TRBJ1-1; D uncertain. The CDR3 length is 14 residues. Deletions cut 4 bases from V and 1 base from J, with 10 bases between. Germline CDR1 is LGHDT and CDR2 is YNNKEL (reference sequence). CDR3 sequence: CASSPTDSNTEAFF. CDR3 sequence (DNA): TGTGCCAGCAGCCCGACCGACTCGAACACTGAAGCTTTCTTT.

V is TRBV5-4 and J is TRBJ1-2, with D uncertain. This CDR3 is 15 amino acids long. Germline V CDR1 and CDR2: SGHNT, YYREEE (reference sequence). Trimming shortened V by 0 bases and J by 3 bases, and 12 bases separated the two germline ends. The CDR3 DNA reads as TGTGCCAGCAGCTTGGTACTCGACATCTACTATGGCTACACCTTC. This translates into CASSLVLDIYYGYTF.

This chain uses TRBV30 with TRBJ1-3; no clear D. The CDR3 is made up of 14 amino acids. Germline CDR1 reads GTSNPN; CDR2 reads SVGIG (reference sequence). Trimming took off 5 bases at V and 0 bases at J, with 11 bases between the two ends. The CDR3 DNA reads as TGTGCCTGGTGTACAGAAAACTCTGGAAACACCATATATTTT. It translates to CAWCTENSGNTIYF.

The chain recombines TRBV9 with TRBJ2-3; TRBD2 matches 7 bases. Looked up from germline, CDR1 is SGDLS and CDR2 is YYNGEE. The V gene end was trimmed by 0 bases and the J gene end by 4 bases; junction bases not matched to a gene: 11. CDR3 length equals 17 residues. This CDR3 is CASSVVGVAGVADTQYF. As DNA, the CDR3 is TGTGCCAGCAGCGTAGTTGGTGTGGCGGGGGTGGCAGATACGCAGTATTTT.

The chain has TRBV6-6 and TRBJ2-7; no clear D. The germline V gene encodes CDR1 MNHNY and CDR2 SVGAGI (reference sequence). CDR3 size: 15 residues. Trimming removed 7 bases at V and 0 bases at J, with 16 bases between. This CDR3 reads CASTARLSFSYEQYF. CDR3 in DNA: TGTGCCAGCACCGCCCGACTGTCCTTCTCCTACGAGCAGTACTTC.

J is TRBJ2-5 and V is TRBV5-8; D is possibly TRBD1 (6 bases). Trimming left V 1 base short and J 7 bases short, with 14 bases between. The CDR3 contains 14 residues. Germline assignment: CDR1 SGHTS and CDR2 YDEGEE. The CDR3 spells CASSLTGQLGTQYF. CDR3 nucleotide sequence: TGTGCCAGCAGCTTGACAGGGCAGCTCGGGACCCAGTACTTC.

DNA of the CDR3: TGCGCCAGCAGCCAAGATACAGGGAGCCCCTACGAGCAGTACTTC. Amino acid sequence: CASSQDTGSPYEQYF. The V call is TRBV4-3, the J call TRBJ2-7; a weak D match, TRBD1 (6 bases). The CDR3 loop spans 15 amino acids. With 0 bases removed from V and 2 bases from J, the gap between germline ends came to 11 bases. Germline V gene lookup returns CDR1 LGHNA and CDR2 YSLEER.

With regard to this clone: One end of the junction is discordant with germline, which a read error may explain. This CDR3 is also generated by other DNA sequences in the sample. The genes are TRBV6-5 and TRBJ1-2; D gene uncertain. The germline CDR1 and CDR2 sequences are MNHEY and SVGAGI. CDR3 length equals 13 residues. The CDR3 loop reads CASSYSPVRGYTF. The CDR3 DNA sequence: TGTGCCAGTAGTTACTCCCCGGTTCGCGGCTACACCTTC.

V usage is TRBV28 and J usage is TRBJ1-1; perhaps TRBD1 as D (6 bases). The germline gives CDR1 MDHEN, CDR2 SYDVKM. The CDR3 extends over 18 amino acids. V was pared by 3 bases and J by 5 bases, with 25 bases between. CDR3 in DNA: TGTGCCAGCAGTTTGTTCTTATTGGGGGCAGGGGTGAGAACTGAAGCTTTCTTT. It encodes CASSLFLLGAGVRTEAFF.

DNA for the CDR3: TGTGCCAGTAGTATCACCTCCGGGACAGACTCCTACAATGAGCAGTTCTTC. As protein: CASSITSGTDSYNEQFF. This sequence joins TRBV19 and TRBJ2-1; 7 bases are shared with TRBD1. In germline, CDR1 is LNHDA, CDR2 SQIVND (reference sequence). The length of the CDR3 is 17 residues. V gave up 3 bases and J gave up 0 bases; unmatched junction bases: 8.

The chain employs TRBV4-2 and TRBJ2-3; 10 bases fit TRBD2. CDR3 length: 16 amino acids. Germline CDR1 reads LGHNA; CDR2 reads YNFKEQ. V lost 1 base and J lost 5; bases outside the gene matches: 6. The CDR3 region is CASSQVAGGTEDTQYF. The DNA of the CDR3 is TGTGCCAGCAGCCAAGTAGCGGGGGGAACGGAAGATACGCAGTATTTT.

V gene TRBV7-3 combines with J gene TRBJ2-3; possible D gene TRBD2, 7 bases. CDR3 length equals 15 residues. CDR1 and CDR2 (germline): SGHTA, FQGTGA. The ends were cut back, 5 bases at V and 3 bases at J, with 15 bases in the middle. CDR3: CASSARGAKTDTQYF. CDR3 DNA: TGTGCCAGCAGCGCCCGGGGGGCCAAAACAGATACGCAGTATTTT.

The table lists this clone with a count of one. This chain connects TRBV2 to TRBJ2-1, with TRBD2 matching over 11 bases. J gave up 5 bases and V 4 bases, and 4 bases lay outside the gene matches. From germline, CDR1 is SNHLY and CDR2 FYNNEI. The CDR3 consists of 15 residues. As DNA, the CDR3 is TGTGCCAGCAGTGCCGGGACTAGCGGAGACAATGAGCAGTTCTTC. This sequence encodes CASSAGTSGDNEQFF.

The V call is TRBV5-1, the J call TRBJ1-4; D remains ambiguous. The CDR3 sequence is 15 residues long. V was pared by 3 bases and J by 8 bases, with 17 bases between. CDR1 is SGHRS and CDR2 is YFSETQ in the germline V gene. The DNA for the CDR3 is TGCGCCAGCAGCTCAGCGACCGTCGCTGGGGAAAAACTGTTTTTT. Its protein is CASSSATVAGEKLFF.

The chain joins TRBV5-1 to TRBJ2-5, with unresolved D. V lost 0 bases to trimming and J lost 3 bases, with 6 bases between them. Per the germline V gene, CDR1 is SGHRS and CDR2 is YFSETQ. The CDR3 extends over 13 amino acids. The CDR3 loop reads CASSLVAEETQYF. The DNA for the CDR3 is TGCGCCAGCAGCTTGGTAGCTGAAGAGACCCAGTACTTC.

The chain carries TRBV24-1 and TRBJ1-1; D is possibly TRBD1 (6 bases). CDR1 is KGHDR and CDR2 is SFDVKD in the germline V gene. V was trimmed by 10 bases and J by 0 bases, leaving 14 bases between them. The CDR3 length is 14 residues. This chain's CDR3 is CATGYTGMNTEAFF. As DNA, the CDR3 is TGTGCCACAGGGTATACAGGGATGAACACTGAAGCTTTCTTT.

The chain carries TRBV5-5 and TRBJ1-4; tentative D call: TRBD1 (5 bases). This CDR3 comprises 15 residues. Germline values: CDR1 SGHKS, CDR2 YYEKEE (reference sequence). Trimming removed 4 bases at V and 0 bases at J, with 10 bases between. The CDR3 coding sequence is TGTGCCAGCAGCCGCGGGGACTCAACTAATGAAAAACTGTTTTTT. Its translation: CASSRGDSTNEKLFF.